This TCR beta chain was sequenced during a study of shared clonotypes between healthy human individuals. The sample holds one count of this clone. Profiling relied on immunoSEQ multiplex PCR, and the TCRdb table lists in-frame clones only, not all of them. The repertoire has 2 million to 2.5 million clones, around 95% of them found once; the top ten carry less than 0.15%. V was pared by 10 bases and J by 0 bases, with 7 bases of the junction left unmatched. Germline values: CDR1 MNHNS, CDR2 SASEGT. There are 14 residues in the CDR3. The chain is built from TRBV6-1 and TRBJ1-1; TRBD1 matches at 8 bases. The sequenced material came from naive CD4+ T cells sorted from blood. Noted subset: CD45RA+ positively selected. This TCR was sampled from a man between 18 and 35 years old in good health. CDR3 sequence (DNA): TGTGCCACCTCGACAGGGGCTGTGAACACTGAAGCTTTCTTT. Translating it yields CATSTGAVNTEAFF.